These 17 T cell receptor beta chains were sequenced from one sample in a study of cytomegalovirus exposure and HLA in healthy donors. The PCR was carried out with 60 Vbeta primers and 13 Jbeta primers. Method: immunoSEQ multiplex PCR; TCRdb's copy keeps in-frame clones and lacks some. The sample shows roughly 180,000 clones, about three quarters of them seen only once. Sequences were obtained from PBMCs. These receptors all stem from a man aged 50-60 years in good health and CMV-seropositive.

This rearrangement joins TRBV4-2 to TRBJ2-3; D ambiguous. The CDR3 loop spans 16 amino acids. Germline V gene sequence: CDR1 LGHNA, CDR2 YNFKEQ. V was clipped by 1 base and J by 6 bases, with 17 bases between them. CDR3 amino acids: CASSQVTSGTTDTQYF. As DNA, the CDR3 is TGTGCCAGCAGCCAAGTAACGTCTGGTACAACGGATACGCAGTATTTT.

The J gene is TRBJ2-1, the V gene TRBV7-7; TRBD2 agrees at 9 bases. V lost 7 bases to trimming and J lost 9 bases; unmatched junction nucleotides: 10. Germline values: CDR1 SSHAT, CDR2 FNYEAQ (reference sequence). The CDR3 loop spans 14 amino acids. The CDR3 coding sequence is TGTGCCAGCACCCCTGTACCGGGACTAGCTGAGCAGTTCTTC. It translates to CASTPVPGLAEQFF.

The V gene is TRBV2, the J gene TRBJ1-1; no clear D. Per germline, CDR1 SNHLY and CDR2 FYNNEI. V lost 4 bases and J 2 bases, leaving 14 bases between the germline ends. The CDR3 covers 15 residues. For the CDR3, the DNA is TGTGCCAGCAGTGTGTTGGAGGCAGTAAACACTGAAGCTTTCTTT. This translates into CASSVLEAVNTEAFF.

This rearrangement joins TRBV18 to TRBJ1-1; 10 positions match TRBD1. CDR3 length: 16 residues. CDR1 and CDR2 (germline): KGHSH, LQKENI. Trimming cost V 2 bases and J 5 bases; bases outside gene matches: 8. The CDR3 nucleotides are TGTGCCAGCTCACCAGAGGACAGGGGGGAGTGGACTGAAGCTTTCTTT. Its protein product is CASSPEDRGEWTEAFF.

The chain joins TRBV2 to TRBJ1-6, with 7 nucleotides matching TRBD1. This CDR3 contains 14 residues. The junction had 9 bases not matched to a gene; V was cut back by 5 bases and J by 11 bases. Per germline, CDR1 SNHLY and CDR2 FYNNEI. The CDR3 is CASSMKGGGAPLHF. The CDR3 nucleotides are TGTGCCAGCAGTATGAAAGGGGGCGGCGCACCCCTCCACTTT.

This clone has only a few counts. The chain joins TRBV28 to TRBJ1-5; TRBD1 matches at 7 bases. This CDR3 is built from 14 residues. Germline V gene data show CDR1 as MDHEN and CDR2 as SYDVKM. The J segment lost 6 bases and the V segment lost 8 bases, leaving 10 bases of the junction unmatched. The CDR3: CASGRQGLSQPQHF. CDR3 sequence (DNA): TGTGCCAGCGGGAGACAGGGTCTTTCTCAGCCCCAGCATTTT.

This chain's CDR3 is CASSQGTSGAGELFF. DNA of the CDR3: TGTGCCAGCAGCCAAGGGACTAGCGGGGCCGGGGAGCTGTTTTTT. This chain joins TRBV14 and TRBJ2-2, with 12 bases aligning to TRBD2. Germline V gene lookup returns CDR1 SGHDN and CDR2 FVKESK. The CDR3 is made up of 15 amino acids. J lost 6 bases, V lost 1 base, and 0 bases had no gene match.

This chain uses TRBV6-5 with TRBJ1-1; 9 nucleotides line up with TRBD1. V was clipped by 5 bases and J by 1 base; unmatched bases: 5. The CDR3 extends over 15 amino acids. Germline V gene lookup returns CDR1 MNHEY and CDR2 SVGAGI. The CDR3 here is CASSVDRGSNTEAFF. DNA of the CDR3: TGTGCCAGCAGTGTGGACAGGGGATCGAACACTGAAGCTTTCTTT.

The chain uses TRBV6-5 and TRBJ1-2; no reliable D call. CDR3 size: 12 residues. Germline CDR1 and CDR2: MNHEY and SVGAGI. The V end was cut by 7 bases, the J end by 8 bases, with 14 bases between. CDR3 protein: CASTKDRRGYTF. CDR3 coding DNA: TGTGCCAGCACCAAGGATCGGAGAGGCTACACCTTC.

The V gene is TRBV7-6, the J gene TRBJ2-6; TRBD1 is a possible D gene (5 bases). Germline values: CDR1 SGHVS, CDR2 FNYEAQ. Trimming removed 4 bases at V and 1 base at J, with 11 bases between. This CDR3 is 16 amino acids long. DNA for the CDR3: TGTGCCAGCAGCTCCCGATACAGGTCTGGGGCCAACGTCCTGACTTTC. This codes for CASSSRYRSGANVLTF.

This chain links TRBV5-4 with TRBJ1-4; 8 nucleotides align to TRBD1. The CDR3 has 17 residues. Germline values: CDR1 SGHNT, CDR2 YYREEE (reference sequence). V shed 4 bases and J 5 bases; nucleotides not matched to a gene: 13. This chain's CDR3 is CASSRVPGQVQNEKLFF. The CDR3 DNA reads as TGTGCCAGCAGCAGAGTCCCGGGACAGGTTCAAAATGAAAAACTGTTTTTT.

J is TRBJ2-4 and V is TRBV28, with TRBD2 matching 11 bases. CDR1 MDHEN and CDR2 SYDVKM come from the germline V gene. Trimming removed 9 bases from V and 8 bases from J; junction bases left unmatched: 9. This CDR3 has 14 amino acids. In nucleotides, the CDR3 is TGTGCCAGTACTAGCGGGGGAACCCCTGACATTCAGTACTTC. Its protein product is CASTSGGTPDIQYF.

The chain uses TRBV7-2 and TRBJ1-6, with 7 positions matching TRBD1. V lost 2 bases and J lost 10; bases outside the gene matches: 5. The CDR3 loop spans 14 amino acids. Germline loops: CDR1 SGHTA, CDR2 FQGNSA. The CDR3 DNA sequence: TGTGCCAGCAGCTTACAGGGGGTTGGATCACCCCTCCACTTT. Amino acids: CASSLQGVGSPLHF.

This chain connects TRBV27 to TRBJ2-7, with 7 positions matching TRBD1. V shed 3 bases, J shed 4 bases, and the junction held 9 bases outside the gene matches. This CDR3 contains 15 residues. Germline V CDR1 and CDR2: MNHEY, SMNVEV (reference sequence). The CDR3 DNA follows: TGTGCCAGCAGTTTCACAGGGGATCCAACTTACGAGCAGTACTTC. Encoded protein: CASSFTGDPTYEQYF.

The rearrangement uses TRBV6-1 and TRBJ2-5; possibly TRBD2 for D (5 bases). The V end lost 3 bases, the J end lost 5 bases, and 16 bases lay between the germline ends. This CDR3 comprises 15 residues. Germline CDR1 MNHNS, CDR2 SASEGT. CDR3 coding DNA: TGTGCCAGCAGTGATGGAGGAGTTGGCATGGAGACCCAGTACTTC. Amino acids: CASSDGGVGMETQYF.

This rearrangement joins TRBV7-2 to TRBJ2-3, with 8 bases identical to TRBD1. Germline CDR1 reads SGHTA; CDR2 reads FQGNSA. V shed 1 base, J shed 5 bases, and the junction held 8 bases outside the gene matches. This CDR3 region has 16 residues. The CDR3 here is CASSLGGRGREDTQYF. Here the CDR3 DNA reads TGTGCCAGCAGCTTAGGAGGCAGGGGGCGGGAAGATACGCAGTATTTT.

The chain joins TRBV9 to TRBJ1-3; D call uncertain. V shed 3 bases and J shed 0 bases, with 10 bases lying between them. CDR1 is SGDLS and CDR2 is YYNGEE in the germline V gene. The CDR3 is made up of 15 amino acids. The CDR3 sequence: CASSATLSSGNTIYF. The CDR3 DNA reads TGTGCCAGCAGCGCGACACTTTCCTCTGGAAACACCATATATTTT.